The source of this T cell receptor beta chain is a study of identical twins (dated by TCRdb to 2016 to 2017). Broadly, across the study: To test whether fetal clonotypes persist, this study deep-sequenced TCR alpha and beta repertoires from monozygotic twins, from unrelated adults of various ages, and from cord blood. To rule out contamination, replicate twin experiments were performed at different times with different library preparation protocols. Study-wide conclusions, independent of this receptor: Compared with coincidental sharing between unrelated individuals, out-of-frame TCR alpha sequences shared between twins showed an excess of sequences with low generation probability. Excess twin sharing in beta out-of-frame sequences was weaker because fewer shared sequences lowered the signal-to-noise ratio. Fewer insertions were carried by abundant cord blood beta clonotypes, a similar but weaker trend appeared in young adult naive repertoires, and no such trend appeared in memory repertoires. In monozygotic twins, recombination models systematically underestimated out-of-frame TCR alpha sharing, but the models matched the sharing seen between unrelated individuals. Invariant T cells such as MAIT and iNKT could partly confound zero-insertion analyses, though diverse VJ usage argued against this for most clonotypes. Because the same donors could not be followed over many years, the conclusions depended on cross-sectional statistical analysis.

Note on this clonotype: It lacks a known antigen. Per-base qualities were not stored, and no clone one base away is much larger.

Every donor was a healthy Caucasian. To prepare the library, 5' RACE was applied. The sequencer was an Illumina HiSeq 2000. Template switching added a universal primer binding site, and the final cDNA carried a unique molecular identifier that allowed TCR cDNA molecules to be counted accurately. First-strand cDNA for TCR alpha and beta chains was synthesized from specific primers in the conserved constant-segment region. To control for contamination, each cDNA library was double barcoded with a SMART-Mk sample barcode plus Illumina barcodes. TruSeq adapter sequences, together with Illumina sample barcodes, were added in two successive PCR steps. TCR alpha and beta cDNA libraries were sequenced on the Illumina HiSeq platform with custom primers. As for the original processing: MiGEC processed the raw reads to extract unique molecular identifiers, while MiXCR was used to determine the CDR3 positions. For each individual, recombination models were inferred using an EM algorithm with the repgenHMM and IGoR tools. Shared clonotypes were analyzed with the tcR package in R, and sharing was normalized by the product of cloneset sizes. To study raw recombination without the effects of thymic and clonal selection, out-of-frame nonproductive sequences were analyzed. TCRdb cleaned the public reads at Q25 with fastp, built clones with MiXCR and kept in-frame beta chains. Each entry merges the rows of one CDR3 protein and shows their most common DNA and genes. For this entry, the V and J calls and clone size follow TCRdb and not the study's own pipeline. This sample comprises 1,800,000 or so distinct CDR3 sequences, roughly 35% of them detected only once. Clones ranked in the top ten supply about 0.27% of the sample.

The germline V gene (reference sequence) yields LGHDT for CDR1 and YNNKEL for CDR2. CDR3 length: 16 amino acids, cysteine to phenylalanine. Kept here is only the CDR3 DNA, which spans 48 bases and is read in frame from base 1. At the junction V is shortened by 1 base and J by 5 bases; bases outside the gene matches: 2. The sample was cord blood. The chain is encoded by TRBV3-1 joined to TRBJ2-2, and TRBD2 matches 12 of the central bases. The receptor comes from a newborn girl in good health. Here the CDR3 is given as CASSQGTSGETGELFF. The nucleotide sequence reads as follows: TGTGCCAGCAGCCAAGGGACTAGCGGGGAAACCGGGGAGCTGTTTTTT. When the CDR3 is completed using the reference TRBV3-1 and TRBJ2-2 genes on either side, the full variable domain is DTAVSQTPKYLVTQMGNDKSIKCEQNLGHDTMYWYKQDSKKFLKIMFSYNNKELIINETVPNRFSPKSPDKAHLNLHINSLELGDSAVYFCASSQGTSGETGELFFGEGSRLTVL.